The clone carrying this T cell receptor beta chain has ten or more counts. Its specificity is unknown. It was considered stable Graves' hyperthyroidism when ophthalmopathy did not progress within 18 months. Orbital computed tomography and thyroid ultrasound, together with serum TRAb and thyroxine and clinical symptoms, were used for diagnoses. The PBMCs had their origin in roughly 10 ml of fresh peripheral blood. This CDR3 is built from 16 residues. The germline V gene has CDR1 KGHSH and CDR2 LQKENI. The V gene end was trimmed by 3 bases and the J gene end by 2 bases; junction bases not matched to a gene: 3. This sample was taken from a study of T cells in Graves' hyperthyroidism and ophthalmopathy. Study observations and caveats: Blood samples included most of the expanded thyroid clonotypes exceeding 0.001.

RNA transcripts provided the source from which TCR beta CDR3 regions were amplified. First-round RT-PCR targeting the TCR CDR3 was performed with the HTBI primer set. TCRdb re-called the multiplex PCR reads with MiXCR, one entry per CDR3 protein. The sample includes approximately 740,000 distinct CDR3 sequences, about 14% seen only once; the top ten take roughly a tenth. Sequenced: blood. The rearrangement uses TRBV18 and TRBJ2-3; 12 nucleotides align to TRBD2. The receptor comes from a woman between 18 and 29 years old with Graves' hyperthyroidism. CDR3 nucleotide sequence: TGTGCCAGCTCACCCGGACTAGCGGGACACACAGATACGCAGTATTTT. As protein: CASSPGLAGHTDTQYF.